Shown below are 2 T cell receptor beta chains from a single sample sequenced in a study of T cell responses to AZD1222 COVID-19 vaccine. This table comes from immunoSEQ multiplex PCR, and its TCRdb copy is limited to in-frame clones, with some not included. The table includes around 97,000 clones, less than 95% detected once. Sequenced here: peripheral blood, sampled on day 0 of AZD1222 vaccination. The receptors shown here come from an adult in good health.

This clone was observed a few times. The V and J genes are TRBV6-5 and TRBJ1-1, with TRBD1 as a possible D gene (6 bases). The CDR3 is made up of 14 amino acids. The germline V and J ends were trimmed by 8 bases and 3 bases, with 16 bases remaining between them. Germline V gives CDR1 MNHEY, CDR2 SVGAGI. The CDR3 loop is CASHLGGVYTEAFF. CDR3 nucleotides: TGTGCCAGCCATTTGGGGGGCGTATACACTGAAGCTTTCTTT.

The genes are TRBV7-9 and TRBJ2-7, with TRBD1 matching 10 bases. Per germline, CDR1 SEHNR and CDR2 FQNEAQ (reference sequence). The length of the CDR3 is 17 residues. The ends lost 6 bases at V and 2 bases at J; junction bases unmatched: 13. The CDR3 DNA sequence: TGTGCCAGCAGTTCCGCAGATTCCGGGACAGGGGCCTACGAGCAGTACTTC. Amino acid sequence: CASSSADSGTGAYEQYF.